Below are 8 T cell receptor beta chains sequenced from a single sample in a study of T cells in Graves' hyperthyroidism and ophthalmopathy. Amplified TCR beta CDR3 regions came from RNA transcripts. The HTBI primer set served for first-round RT-PCR of the TCR CDR3. In TCRdb, the multiplex PCR reads were re-called with MiXCR into one record per CDR3 protein. In the table there are hundreds of thousands of distinct CDR3 sequences, about two fifths of which are singletons. Material: blood. Receptors originate from a man younger than 35 with Graves' hyperthyroidism.

As regards this clonotype: This may come from a read error, since a much larger clone is one base off. The chain has TRBV10-3 and TRBJ2-5, with a tentative D call TRBD2 (6 bases). Germline values: CDR1 ENHRY, CDR2 SYGVKD. V was clipped by 2 bases and J by 4 bases, with 11 bases between them. This CDR3 has 14 residues. For the CDR3, the DNA is TGTGCCATCAGTGAGCCGGACGGGAGAGAGACCCAGTACTTC. Its translation is CAISEPDGRETQYF.

In its sample, this clonotype was seen many times. The rearrangement uses TRBV2 and TRBJ2-7; weak D call: TRBD1 (5 bases). The CDR3 has 14 amino acids. Germline assignment: CDR1 SNHLY and CDR2 FYNNEI. V was cut by 6 bases and J by 5 bases, with 17 bases left in between. CDR3 in DNA: TGTGCCAGCAGACCCAGGGTAATAGGCGACGAGCAGTACTTC. It yields the protein CASRPRVIGDEQYF.

With regard to this clonotype: A much larger clone differs from this one at a single base, so this may be a read error. The rearrangement links TRBV15 to TRBJ1-1, with TRBD1 as a possible D gene (5 bases). This CDR3 has 13 residues. V lost 5 bases to trimming and J lost 3 bases, with 10 bases between them. Germline loops: CDR1 LNHNV, CDR2 YYDKDF (reference sequence). The DNA of the CDR3 is TGTGCCACCAGCGGAGGGGAGTACACTGAAGCTTTCTTT. Translating it yields CATSGGEYTEAFF. Combining the CDR3 with reference TRBV15 and TRBJ1-1 gives the whole variable domain DAMVIQNPRYQVTQFGKPVTLSCSQTLNHNVMYWYQQKSSQAPKLLFHYYDKDFNNEADTPDNFQSRRPNTSFCFLDIRSPGLGDTAMYLCATSGGEYTEAFFGQGTRLTVV.

The sample holds many counts of this clonotype. The J gene is TRBJ2-2, the V gene TRBV29-1, with 8 bases that match TRBD1. Germline CDR1 reads SQVTM; CDR2 reads ANQGSEA. The CDR3 is 14 residues long. Germline trimming cut 6 bases from V and 6 bases from J; bases unmatched to any gene: 9. The CDR3 spells CSVSTGAAAGELFF. CDR3 sequence (DNA): TGCAGCGTGTCGACAGGGGCCGCCGCCGGGGAGCTGTTTTTT.

This clonotype showed up many times. The chain employs TRBV2 and TRBJ1-6, with D uncertain. Germline V gene lookup returns CDR1 SNHLY and CDR2 FYNNEI. Trimming pared 3 bases from V and 6 bases from J, leaving 0 bases between. The CDR3 covers 11 residues. CDR3 in amino acids: CASSDNSPLHF. The CDR3 coding sequence is TGTGCCAGCAGTGATAATTCACCCCTCCACTTT. The full variable domain, with the rest looked up from reference TRBV2 and TRBJ1-6, is EPEVTQTPSHQVTQMGQEVILRCVPISNHLYFYWYRQILGQKVEFLVSFYNNEISEKSEIFDDQFSVERPDGSNFTLKIRSTKLEDSAMYFCASSDNSPLHFGNGTRLTVT.

In this sample, this clonotype turned up many times. The chain couples TRBV29-1 to TRBJ1-2; no reliable D call. Germline CDR1 and CDR2: SQVTM and ANQGSEA. The CDR3 is made up of 13 amino acids. Between the trimmed V and J ends, which lost 2 bases and 0 bases, there was a span of 7 bases. CDR3 in amino acids: CSVEQEPNYGYTF. The CDR3 DNA sequence: TGCAGCGTTGAACAGGAGCCTAACTATGGCTACACCTTC.

The V call is TRBV12-3 or TRBV12-4, the J call TRBJ1-1; maybe TRBD1 (6 bases). Deletions cut 3 bases from V and 1 base from J, with 15 bases between. The CDR3 has 16 amino acids. The CDR3 bases are TGTGCCAGCAGTTTTCTCGGGGGCAACAGGAACACTGAAGCTTTCTTT. It yields the protein CASSFLGGNRNTEAFF.

Many counts were recorded for this clonotype. V gene TRBV10-3 combines with J gene TRBJ1-2; D not resolved. This CDR3 is 16 amino acids long. CDR1 and CDR2 from the germline V gene are ENHRY and SYGVKD. Trimming shortened V by 5 bases and J by 1 base, and 17 bases separated the two germline ends. The CDR3: CAISPRWRQVNYGYTF. CDR3 bases: TGTGCCATCAGTCCGAGGTGGAGGCAGGTTAACTATGGCTACACCTTC.